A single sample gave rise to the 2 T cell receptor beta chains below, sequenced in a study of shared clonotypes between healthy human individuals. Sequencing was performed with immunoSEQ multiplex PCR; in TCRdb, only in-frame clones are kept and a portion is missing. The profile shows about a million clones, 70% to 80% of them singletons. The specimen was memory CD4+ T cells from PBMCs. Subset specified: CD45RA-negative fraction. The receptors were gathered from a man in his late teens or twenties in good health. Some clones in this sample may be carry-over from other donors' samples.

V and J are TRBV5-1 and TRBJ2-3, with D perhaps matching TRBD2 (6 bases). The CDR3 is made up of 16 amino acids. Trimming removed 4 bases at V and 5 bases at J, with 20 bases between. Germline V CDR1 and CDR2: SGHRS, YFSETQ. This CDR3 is CASSPVGLRGGDTQYF. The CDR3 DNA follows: TGCGCCAGCAGCCCAGTCGGACTACGAGGCGGAGATACGCAGTATTTT.

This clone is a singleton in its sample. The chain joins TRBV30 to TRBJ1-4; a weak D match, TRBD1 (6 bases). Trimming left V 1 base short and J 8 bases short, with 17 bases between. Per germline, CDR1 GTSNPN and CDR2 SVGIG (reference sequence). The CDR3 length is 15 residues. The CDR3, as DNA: TGTGCCTGGAGTGCGCCACAGGGTTTAAACGAAAAACTGTTTTTT. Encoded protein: CAWSAPQGLNEKLFF. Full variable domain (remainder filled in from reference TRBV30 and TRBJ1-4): SQTIHQWPATLVQPVGSPLSLECTVEGTSNPNLYWYRQAAGRGLQLLFYSVGIGQISSEVPQNLSASRPQDRQFILSSKKLLLSDSGFYLCAWSAPQGLNEKLFFGSGTQLSVL.